This TCR beta chain was recovered during a study of cytomegalovirus exposure and HLA in healthy donors. Across the whole study: As an earlier analysis found, about 200 million T cells yielded about 120 million unique TCR beta sequences.

Germline CDR1 and CDR2: SEHNR and FQNEAQ (reference sequence). Trimming cost V 1 base and J 6 bases; bases outside gene matches: 8. CDR3 length equals 15 residues. As regards this clone: Its antigen is not identified.

Primers included in the PCR were 60 Vbeta and 13 Jbeta primers. Measured with immunoSEQ multiplex PCR; TCRdb has only the in-frame clones, and not every one. The table shows fewer than 150,000 clones, with approximately 80% occurring only once. Broader study findings: In a later analysis, CMV-associated beta chains were mostly HLA-associated, it appeared. A few chains tied to CMV proved CMV antigen-specific in vitro. One later analysis reportedly identified an Asian-associated ancestry cluster that showed fewer N-insertions than the approximately 710-donor mean.

The V call is TRBV7-9, the J call TRBJ1-2; 7 bases map to TRBD1. The origin of this receptor is a young man in good health and CMV-seronegative. Sequenced sample: PBMCs. CDR3: CASSLGVEGADGYTF. The CDR3 DNA reads as TGTGCCAGCAGCTTAGGTGTGGAGGGGGCGGATGGCTACACCTTC.